This entry describes one TCR beta chain. TCRdb keeps only in-frame clones here, not all; method: immunoSEQ multiplex PCR. This table holds about 25,000 clones, about 80% found once. Per germline, CDR1 MNHNY and CDR2 SVGAGI (reference sequence). The CDR3 runs 13 residues. Trimming removed 6 bases from V and 5 bases from J; junction bases left unmatched: 6. The sample originates from a study of memory CD4+ T cells and cytomegalovirus serostatus. The sort gate was single viable CD3+CD4+CD8-CD45RO+ cells for memory CD4+ T cells. The receptor was derived from an adult in good health and CMV-seronegative. The sample was memory CD4+ T cells from blood. V and J are TRBV6-6 and TRBJ1-1; TRBD1 matches 7 bases. The CDR3 DNA is TGTGCCAGCAGCGGGACAGTGGGAACTGAAGCTTTCTTT. Translating it yields CASSGTVGTEAFF.